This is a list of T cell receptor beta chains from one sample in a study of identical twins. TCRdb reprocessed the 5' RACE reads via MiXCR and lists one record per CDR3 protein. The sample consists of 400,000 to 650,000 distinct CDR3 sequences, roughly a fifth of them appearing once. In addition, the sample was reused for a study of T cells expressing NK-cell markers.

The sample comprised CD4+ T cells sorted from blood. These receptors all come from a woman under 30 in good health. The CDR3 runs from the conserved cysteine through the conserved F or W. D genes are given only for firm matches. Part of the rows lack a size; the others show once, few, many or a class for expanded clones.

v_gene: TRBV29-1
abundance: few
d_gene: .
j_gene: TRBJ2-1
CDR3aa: CSVDNLRDYNEQFF
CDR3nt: TGCAGCGTTGACAACTTAAGAGACTACAATGAGCAGTTCTTC

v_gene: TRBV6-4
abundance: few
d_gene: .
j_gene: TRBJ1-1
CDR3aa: CASSGQGRAFF
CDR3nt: TGTGCCAGCAGTGGCCAGGGGCGAGCTTTCTTT

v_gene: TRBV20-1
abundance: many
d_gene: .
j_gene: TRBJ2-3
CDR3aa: CSARDPPGTDTQYF
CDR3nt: TGCAGTGCTAGAGATCCCCCGGGAACAGATACGCAGTATTTT

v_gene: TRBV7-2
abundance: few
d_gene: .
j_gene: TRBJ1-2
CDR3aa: CASSRTRDGYTF
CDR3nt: TGTGCCAGCAGCAGAACAAGGGATGGCTACACCTTC

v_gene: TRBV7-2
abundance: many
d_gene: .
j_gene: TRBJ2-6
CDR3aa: CASSPRSSGANVLTF
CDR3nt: TGTGCCAGCAGCCCCAGAAGCTCTGGGGCCAACGTCCTGACTTTC

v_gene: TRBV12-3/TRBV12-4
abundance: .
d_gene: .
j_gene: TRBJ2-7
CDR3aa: CASMPGPGVGEQYF
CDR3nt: TGTGCCAGCATGCCGGGACCGGGGGTTGGGGAGCAGTACTTC

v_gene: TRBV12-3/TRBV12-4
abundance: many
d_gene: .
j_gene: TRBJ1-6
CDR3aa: CASSFFGQKHSPLHF
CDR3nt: TGTGCCAGCAGTTTCTTCGGACAGAAGCATTCACCCCTCCACTTT

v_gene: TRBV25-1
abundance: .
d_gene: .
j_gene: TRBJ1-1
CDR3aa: CASSTTPGLENTEAFF
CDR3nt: TGTGCCAGCAGTACGACACCGGGGCTGGAGAACACTGAAGCTTTCTTT

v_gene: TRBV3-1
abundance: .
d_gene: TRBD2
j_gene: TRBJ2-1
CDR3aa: CASSRLAGLSYNEQFF
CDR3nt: TGTGCCAGCAGCCGACTAGCGGGGTTGTCCTACAATGAGCAGTTCTTC

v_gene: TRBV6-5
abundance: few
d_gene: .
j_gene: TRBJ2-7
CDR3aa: CASSYSPGSTGYEQYF
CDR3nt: TGTGCCAGCAGTTACTCACCAGGATCCACCGGCTACGAGCAGTACTTC

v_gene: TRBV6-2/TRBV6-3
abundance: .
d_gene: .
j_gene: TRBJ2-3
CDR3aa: CASSYRRVGTDTQYF
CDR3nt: TGTGCCAGCAGTTACCGGCGGGTGGGAACAGATACGCAGTATTTT

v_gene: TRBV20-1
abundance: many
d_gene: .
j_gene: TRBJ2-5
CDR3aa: CSARRAIGETQYF
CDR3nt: TGCAGTGCTCGACGGGCGATAGGGGAGACCCAGTACTTC

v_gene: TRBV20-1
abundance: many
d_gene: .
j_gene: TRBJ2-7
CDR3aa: CSASRAMGREQYF
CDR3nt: TGCAGTGCTAGCCGGGCCATGGGAAGAGAGCAGTACTTC

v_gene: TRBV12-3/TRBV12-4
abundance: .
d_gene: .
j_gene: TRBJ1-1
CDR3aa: CASSLTTKNTEAFF
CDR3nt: TGTGCCAGCAGTCTGACAACCAAAAACACTGAAGCTTTCTTT

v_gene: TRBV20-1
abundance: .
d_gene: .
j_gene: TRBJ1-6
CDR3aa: CSASGGTANSPLHF
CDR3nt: TGCAGTGCTAGTGGGGGAACCGCGAATTCACCCCTCCACTTT

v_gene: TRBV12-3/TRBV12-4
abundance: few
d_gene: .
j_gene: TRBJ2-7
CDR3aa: CASSLAHAFEQYF
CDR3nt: TGTGCCAGCAGTTTAGCGCACGCATTCGAGCAGTACTTC

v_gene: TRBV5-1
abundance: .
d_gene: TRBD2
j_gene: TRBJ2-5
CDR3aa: CASRTSGTPPETQYF
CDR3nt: TGCGCCAGCAGGACTAGCGGGACCCCCCCAGAGACCCAGTACTTC

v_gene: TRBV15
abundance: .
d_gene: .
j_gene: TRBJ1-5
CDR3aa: CATSRGPQGMGNQPQHF
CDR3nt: TGTGCCACCAGCAGAGGACCACAGGGAATGGGCAATCAGCCCCAGCATTTT

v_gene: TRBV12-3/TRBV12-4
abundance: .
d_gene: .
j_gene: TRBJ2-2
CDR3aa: CASRSQSGGFIIANTGELFF
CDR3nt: TGTGCCAGCAGATCCCAGTCAGGAGGGTTTATCATTGCGAACACCGGGGAGCTGTTTTTT

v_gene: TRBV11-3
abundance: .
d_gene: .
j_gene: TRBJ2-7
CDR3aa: CASSLETEEQYF
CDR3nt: TGTGCCAGCAGCTTAGAGACGGAAGAGCAGTACTTC

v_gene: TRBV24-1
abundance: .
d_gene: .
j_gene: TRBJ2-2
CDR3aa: CAGGGELFF
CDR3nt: TGTGCTGGAGGGGGGGAGCTGTTTTTT

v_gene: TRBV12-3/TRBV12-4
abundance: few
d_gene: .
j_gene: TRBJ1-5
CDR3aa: CASSLSENSNQPQHF
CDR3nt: TGTGCCAGCAGTTTAAGTGAGAATAGCAATCAGCCCCAGCATTTT

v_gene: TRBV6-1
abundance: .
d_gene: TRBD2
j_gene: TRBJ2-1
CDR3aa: CASSRTSGFNEQFF
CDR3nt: TGTGCCAGCAGTAGGACTAGCGGCTTTAATGAGCAGTTCTTC

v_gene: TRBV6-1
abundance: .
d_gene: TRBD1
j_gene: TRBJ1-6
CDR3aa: CASTMGQGDSPLHF
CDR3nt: TGTGCCAGCACCATGGGACAGGGGGATTCACCCCTCCACTTT

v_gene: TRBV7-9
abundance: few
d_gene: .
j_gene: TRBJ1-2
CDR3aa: CASSASDYGYTF
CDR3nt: TGTGCCAGCAGCGCTTCGGACTATGGCTACACCTTC

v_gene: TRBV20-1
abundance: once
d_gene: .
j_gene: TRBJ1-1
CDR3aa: CSARPSPDTEAFF
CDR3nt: TGCAGTGCTAGGCCTTCCCCGGACACTGAAGCTTTCTTT

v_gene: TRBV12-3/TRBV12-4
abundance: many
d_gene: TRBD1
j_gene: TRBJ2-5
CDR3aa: CASSFRTGQETQYF
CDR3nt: TGTGCCAGCAGTTTCAGGACAGGCCAAGAGACCCAGTACTTC

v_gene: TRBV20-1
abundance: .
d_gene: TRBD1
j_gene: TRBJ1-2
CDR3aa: CSAFTGTGANVPYGYTF
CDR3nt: TGCAGTGCCTTCACCGGGACAGGCGCGAATGTTCCCTATGGCTACACCTTC

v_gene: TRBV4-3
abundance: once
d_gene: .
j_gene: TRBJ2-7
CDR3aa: CASSHPGGGDEQYF
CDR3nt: TGCGCCAGCAGCCACCCCGGGGGAGGTGACGAGCAGTACTTC

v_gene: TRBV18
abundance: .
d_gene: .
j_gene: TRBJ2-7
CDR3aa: CASSPKGGYEQYF
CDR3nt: TGTGCCAGCTCACCAAAAGGGGGCTACGAGCAGTACTTC

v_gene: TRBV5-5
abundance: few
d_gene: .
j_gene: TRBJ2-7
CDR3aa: CASSFNGEEFYEQYF
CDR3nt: TGTGCCAGCAGCTTTAATGGGGAAGAGTTCTACGAGCAGTACTTC

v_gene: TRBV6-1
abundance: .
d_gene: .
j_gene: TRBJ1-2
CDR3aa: CASKLHQNYGYTF
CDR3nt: TGTGCCAGCAAGCTTCACCAAAACTATGGCTACACCTTC

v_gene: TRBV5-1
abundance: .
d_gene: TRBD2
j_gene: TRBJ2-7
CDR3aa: CASSLGERGSIYEQYF
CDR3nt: TGCGCCAGCAGCTTGGGAGAGCGGGGGAGTATCTACGAGCAGTACTTC

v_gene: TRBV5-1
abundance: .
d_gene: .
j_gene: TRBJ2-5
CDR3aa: CASSLVPGGEETQYF
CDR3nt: TGCGCCAGCAGCTTGGTTCCAGGGGGGGAAGAGACCCAGTACTTC

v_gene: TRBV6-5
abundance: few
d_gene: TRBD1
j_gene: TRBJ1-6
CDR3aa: CASSWTGNNSPLHF
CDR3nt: TGTGCCAGCAGTTGGACAGGGAATAATTCACCCCTCCACTTT

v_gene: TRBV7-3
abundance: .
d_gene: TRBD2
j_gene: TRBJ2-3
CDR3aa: CASSSSSGGAGTQYF
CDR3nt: TGTGCCAGCAGCTCCTCTAGCGGGGGGGCCGGTACGCAGTATTTT

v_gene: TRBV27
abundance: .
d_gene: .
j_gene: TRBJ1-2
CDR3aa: CASSLSIGVSYGYTF
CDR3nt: TGTGCCAGCAGTTTATCGATTGGGGTGAGCTATGGCTACACCTTC

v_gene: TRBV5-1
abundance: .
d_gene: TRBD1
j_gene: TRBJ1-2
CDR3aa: CASTQGQGSFFGYTF
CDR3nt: TGCGCCAGCACCCAAGGACAGGGGAGTTTTTTTGGCTACACCTTC

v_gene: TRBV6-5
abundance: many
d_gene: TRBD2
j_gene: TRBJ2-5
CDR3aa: CASSYGAGGPETQYF
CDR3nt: TGTGCCAGCAGTTACGGTGCGGGGGGCCCAGAGACCCAGTACTTC

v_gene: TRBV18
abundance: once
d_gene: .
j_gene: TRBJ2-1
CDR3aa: CASSRSLTDYNEQFF
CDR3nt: TGTGCCAGCTCAAGGTCGCTGACAGACTACAATGAGCAGTTCTTC

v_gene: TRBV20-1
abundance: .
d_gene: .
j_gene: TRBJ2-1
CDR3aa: CSAPLYNEQFF
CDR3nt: TGCAGTGCTCCCCTCTACAATGAGCAGTTCTTC

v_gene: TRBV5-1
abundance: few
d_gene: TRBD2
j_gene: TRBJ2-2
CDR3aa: CASSFSGLITGELFF
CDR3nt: TGCGCCAGCAGCTTCTCGGGACTAATCACCGGGGAGCTGTTTTTT

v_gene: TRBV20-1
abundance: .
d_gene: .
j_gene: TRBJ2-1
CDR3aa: CSARTPREQFF
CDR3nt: TGCAGTGCCCGGACCCCGAGGGAGCAGTTCTTC

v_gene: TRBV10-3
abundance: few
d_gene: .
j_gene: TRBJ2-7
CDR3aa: CATSQAGRQYF
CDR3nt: TGTGCCACCTCCCAGGCGGGTCGGCAGTACTTC

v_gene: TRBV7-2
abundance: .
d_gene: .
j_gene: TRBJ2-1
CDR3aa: CASSPMRTSEQFF
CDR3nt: TGTGCCAGCAGCCCAATGCGGACCAGTGAGCAGTTCTTC

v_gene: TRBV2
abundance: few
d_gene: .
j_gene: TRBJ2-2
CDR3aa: CASSVRLAGELFF
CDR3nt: TGTGCCAGCAGTGTCCGACTAGCCGGGGAGCTGTTTTTT

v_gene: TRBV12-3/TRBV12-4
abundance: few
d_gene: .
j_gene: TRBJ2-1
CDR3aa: CASSSLWGPGTYNEQFF
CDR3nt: TGTGCCAGCAGCTCCCTGTGGGGCCCGGGTACCTACAATGAGCAGTTCTTC

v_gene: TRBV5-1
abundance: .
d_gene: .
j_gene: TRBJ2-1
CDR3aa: CASQEGAPRAFNEQFF
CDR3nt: TGCGCCAGCCAGGAGGGCGCCCCACGCGCTTTCAATGAGCAGTTCTTC